These 28 T cell receptor beta chains were sequenced from one sample in a study of blood T cell repertoires in COVID-19. Data came from immunoSEQ multiplex PCR; TCRdb stores just in-frame clones and leaves some out. The sample includes 150,000 or so clones, 80% to 90% of them seen just once. Sequenced material: peripheral blood. These TCRs come from a woman aged 40 to 49 with acute or convalescent COVID-19.

CDR3 region: CASNVGGLPYNEQFF. CDR3 sequence (DNA): TGTGCCAGCAACGTAGGGGGCCTCCCCTACAATGAGCAGTTCTTC. This sequence joins TRBV14 and TRBJ2-1; 7 bases are a match to TRBD1. This CDR3 is 15 amino acids long. Unmatched junction bases numbered 8, after V lost 7 bases and J lost 2 bases. Germline-derived CDR1 and CDR2 are SGHDN and FVKESK.

This clone showed up just once. The rearrangement links TRBV14 to TRBJ2-7; D is possibly TRBD2 (5 bases). The V and J ends lost 2 bases and 3 bases respectively, with 11 bases between them. In germline, CDR1 is SGHDN, CDR2 FVKESK. The CDR3 totals 14 residues. The CDR3 nucleotides read TGTGCCAGCAGCCAATATCCGGGGTTCTACGAGCAGTACTTC. The encoded protein is CASSQYPGFYEQYF.

This chain uses TRBV2 with TRBJ2-1; TRBD2 agrees at 7 bases. CDR1 is SNHLY and CDR2 is FYNNEI in the germline V gene. With 6 bases clipped from V and 6 bases from J, the junction kept 11 bases outside the gene matches. CDR3 length equals 15 residues. The CDR3 loop is CASRELALKGNEQFF. CDR3 nucleotides: TGTGCCAGCAGGGAACTAGCGTTAAAAGGCAATGAGCAGTTCTTC.

V usage is TRBV7-9 and J usage is TRBJ1-4; 8 bases agree with TRBD1. Germline V gives CDR1 SEHNR, CDR2 FQNEAQ (reference sequence). V lost 6 bases to trimming and J lost 5 bases; unmatched junction nucleotides: 5. This CDR3 is 14 amino acids long. The CDR3 DNA reads TGTGCCAGCAGGGGGACAGGCCTAAATGAAAAACTGTTTTTT. Protein sequence: CASRGTGLNEKLFF.

The chain couples TRBV18 to TRBJ2-3; D unclear. CDR3 length: 13 residues. Trimming took off 0 bases at V and 6 bases at J, with 7 bases between the two ends. Germline assignment: CDR1 KGHSH and CDR2 LQKENI. CDR3 protein: CASSPPTGDTQYF. The CDR3 nucleotides read TGTGCCAGCTCACCACCGACCGGGGATACGCAGTATTTT.

The rearrangement links TRBV5-1 to TRBJ2-1, with TRBD2 as a possible D gene (7 bases). V was pared by 3 bases and J by 8 bases, with 15 bases between. CDR3 size: 14 residues. Germline loops: CDR1 SGHRS, CDR2 YFSETQ. The CDR3 DNA follows: TGCGCCAGCAGCTCAGCGGGACACGGGGATGAGCAGTTCTTC. Its translation: CASSSAGHGDEQFF.

The V call is TRBV27, the J call TRBJ2-7, with D maybe TRBD2 (5 bases). Germline CDR1 MNHEY, CDR2 SMNVEV (reference sequence). This CDR3 region has 12 residues. Trimming removed 7 bases at V and 3 bases at J, with 10 bases between. CDR3 bases: TGTGCCAGCAAAGGAGGACTCTACGAGCAGTACTTC. Protein product: CASKGGLYEQYF.

The chain couples TRBV5-6 to TRBJ2-1; 8 bases are shared with TRBD2. CDR3 length equals 15 residues. The germline CDR1 and CDR2 sequences are SGHDT and YYEEEE. V shed 0 bases and J 6 bases; nucleotides not matched to a gene: 5. The CDR3 bases are TGTGCCAGCAGCTTGGGTAGCGGGAAGTTCAATGAGCAGTTCTTC. This gives the protein CASSLGSGKFNEQFF.

CDR3 in DNA: TGTGCCAGTAGTATTCAGGTTGGGAATGAGCAGTTCTTC. Translating it yields CASSIQVGNEQFF. The V call is TRBV19, the J call TRBJ2-1; D unresolved. Germline-derived CDR1 and CDR2 are LNHDA and SQIVND (reference sequence). This CDR3 comprises 13 residues. Trimming removed 3 bases from V and 7 bases from J, with 10 bases in between. The complete variable domain, with remaining parts taken from reference TRBV19 and TRBJ2-1, reads DGGITQSPKYLFRKEGQNVTLSCEQNLNHDAMYWYRQDPGQGLRLIYYSQIVNDFQKGDIAEGYSVSREKKESFPLTVTSAQKNPTAFYLCASSIQVGNEQFFGPGTRLTVL.

V and J are TRBV12-3 or TRBV12-4 and TRBJ1-5, with a possible D match to TRBD1 (5 bases). Between the trimmed V and J ends, which lost 4 bases and 5 bases, there was a span of 9 bases. This CDR3 comprises 13 residues. CDR3 residues: CASSSGSYQPQHF. DNA for the CDR3: TGTGCCAGCAGTTCAGGGTCCTATCAGCCCCAGCATTTT.

This sequence joins TRBV4-1 and TRBJ2-2; a possible D gene is TRBD1 (6 bases). This CDR3 is built from 15 residues. From germline, CDR1 is MGHRA and CDR2 YSYEKL. V lost 8 bases and J lost 1, with 14 bases in between. CDR3 protein: CASRFQGRNTGELFF. The CDR3 bases are TGCGCCAGCCGCTTTCAGGGGAGGAACACCGGGGAGCTGTTTTTT.

The V and J genes are TRBV27 and TRBJ2-5; 8 nucleotides agree with TRBD2. CDR3 length: 17 residues. The V segment lost 3 bases and the J segment 1 base; nucleotides outside the gene matches: 10. Germline V gives CDR1 MNHEY, CDR2 SMNVEV (reference sequence). CDR3 amino acids: CASSLGASGYSQETQYF. DNA of the CDR3: TGTGCCAGCAGTTTGGGTGCTAGCGGGTACTCCCAAGAGACCCAGTACTTC.

The chain combines TRBV4-1 with TRBJ2-5; tentatively, D is TRBD2 (5 bases). V gave up 1 base and J gave up 5 bases, with 11 bases separating them. Germline-derived CDR1 and CDR2 are MGHRA and YSYEKL. CDR3 length: 14 residues. CDR3 coding DNA: TGCGCCAGCAGCCAAGCGGAGGTGTGGGAGACCCAGTACTTC. This translates into CASSQAEVWETQYF.

Comment on this clone: This sample includes further DNA sequences coding for the same CDR3. V is TRBV24-1 and J is TRBJ2-7; D is ambiguous. Germline CDR1 reads KGHDR; CDR2 reads SFDVKD. The CDR3 has 13 amino acids. V lost 4 bases and J 3 bases, leaving 9 bases between the germline ends. The CDR3 nucleotides are TGTGCCACCAGTGACCCAACTCGCTACGAGCAGTACTTC. Its translation is CATSDPTRYEQYF.

The chain links TRBV28 to TRBJ1-6; no reliable D call. Germline V CDR1 and CDR2: MDHEN, SYDVKM. CDR3 length equals 13 residues. V was shortened by 3 bases and J by 11 bases, with 11 bases between the two germline ends. The DNA for the CDR3 is TGTGCCAGCAGTTTGGAGGGTTCGACACCCCTCCACTTT. Protein: CASSLEGSTPLHF.

The chain has TRBV20-1 and TRBJ2-7; D is perhaps TRBD1 (5 bases). Per germline, CDR1 DFQATT and CDR2 SNEGSKA (reference sequence). The CDR3 contains 11 residues. The ends were cut back, 5 bases at V and 2 bases at J, with 7 bases in the middle. Here the CDR3 DNA reads TGCAGTGCTGACAGAACCTACGAGCAGTACTTC. Translated, it gives CSADRTYEQYF.

The CDR3 DNA sequence: TGCAGCGTTATGAGCGTGGGGGAGGGTCTCTATGAGCAGTTCTTC. As protein: CSVMSVGEGLYEQFF. J is TRBJ2-1 and V is TRBV29-1, with 7 bases matching TRBD2. This CDR3 comprises 15 residues. V gave up 5 bases and J gave up 8 bases; unmatched junction bases: 15. Germline V gives CDR1 SQVTM, CDR2 ANQGSEA.

V is TRBV6-5 and J is TRBJ2-7; 8 bases line up with TRBD1. The CDR3 loop spans 15 amino acids. Per the germline V gene, CDR1 is MNHEY and CDR2 is SVGAGI. Germline trimming cut 6 bases from V and 2 bases from J; bases unmatched to any gene: 9. The DNA of the CDR3 is TGTGCCAGCAGGATCATTCCGACAGGGGCCTACGAGCAGTACTTC. Its protein is CASRIIPTGAYEQYF.

This rearrangement joins TRBV13 to TRBJ1-3; D remains ambiguous. The germline V gene encodes CDR1 PRHDT and CDR2 FYEKMQ (reference sequence). The V end was cut by 7 bases, the J end by 5 bases, with 9 bases between. This CDR3 region has 12 residues. The CDR3 DNA sequence: TGTGCCAGCACCCTGGGCCGAAACACCATATATTTT. Protein: CASTLGRNTIYF.

This chain connects TRBV6-5 to TRBJ1-5, with no clear D. V was pared by 2 bases and J by 6 bases, with 11 bases between. Germline V gene data show CDR1 as MNHEY and CDR2 as SVGAGI. The CDR3 runs 14 residues. The CDR3 DNA sequence: TGTGCCAGCAGTTACCAGGAAGCCGGTCAGCCCCAGCATTTT. It translates to CASSYQEAGQPQHF.

This chain uses TRBV5-6 with TRBJ2-7; possibly TRBD1 for D (6 bases). The germline V and J ends were trimmed by 4 bases and 7 bases, with 12 bases remaining between them. The CDR3 length is 12 residues. Germline lookup yields CDR1 SGHDT and CDR2 YYEEEE. In DNA, the CDR3 is TGTGCCAGCAGCCAATCCACAGGGGAGCAGTACTTC. Amino acids: CASSQSTGEQYF.

J is TRBJ2-3 and V is TRBV21-1; the D call TRBD2 from the table was never checked on the DNA. TRBV21-1 is reported as a pseudogene. The CDR3 loop spans 16 amino acids. This CDR3 reads CASSLRAGKDTDTQYF. The CDR3 coding sequence is TGTGCCAGCAGCCTTAGGGCGGGGAAAGATACAGATACGCAGTATTTT.

The genes are TRBV19 and TRBJ1-6, with 9 positions matching TRBD1. CDR1 is LNHDA and CDR2 is SQIVND in the germline V gene (reference sequence). Losses at the gene ends were 2 bases for V and 8 bases for J; bases not matched to a gene: 10. The CDR3 consists of 17 residues. Here the CDR3 reads CASSIYGQGPRDSPLHF. CDR3 DNA sequence: TGTGCCAGTAGTATATATGGACAGGGGCCTCGGGATTCACCCCTCCACTTT.

The chain is built from TRBV18 and TRBJ1-1; 9 bases agree with TRBD1. Germline V gene sequence: CDR1 KGHSH, CDR2 LQKENI. Unmatched junction bases numbered 12, after V lost 5 bases and J lost 5 bases. The CDR3 covers 16 residues. Written as DNA, the CDR3 is TGTGCCAGCTCAAGCCGACAGGGGGAGGTTCGGACTGAAGCTTTCTTT. This translates into CASSSRQGEVRTEAFF.

This chain uses TRBV3-1 (or the pseudogene TRBV3-2) with TRBJ2-7; a weak D match, TRBD2 (5 bases). The germline V gene encodes CDR1 LGHDT and CDR2 YNNKEL (reference sequence). CDR3 length: 11 residues. V shed 5 bases and J shed 3 bases, with 5 bases lying between them. In DNA form, the CDR3 reads TGTGCCAGCAGCACTAGCTACGAGCAGTACTTC. Translating it yields CASSTSYEQYF.

V usage is TRBV21-1 and J usage is TRBJ2-7; TRBD2 is taken as the D call from the table, unchecked against the DNA. TRBV21-1 is a pseudogene. This CDR3 region has 18 residues. The CDR3 DNA is TGTGCCAGCAGCAAAGAGGGACTACCTCCACCCGGCTCCTACGAGCAGTACTTC. Protein product: CASSKEGLPPPGSYEQYF.

The chain employs TRBV4-1 and TRBJ1-6; D not certain. This CDR3 is built from 17 residues. The germline V gene has CDR1 MGHRA and CDR2 YSYEKL. Trimming stripped 0 bases from V and 0 bases from J, with 9 bases between. The CDR3 protein is CASSQDHWSSYNSPLHF. DNA for the CDR3: TGCGCCAGCAGCCAAGATCATTGGAGCTCCTATAATTCACCCCTCCACTTT.

CDR3 sequence: CASSFPTGIPGNEQFF. The CDR3 DNA reads TGTGCCAGCAGTTTCCCTACAGGGATCCCTGGCAATGAGCAGTTCTTC. This rearrangement joins TRBV6-6 to TRBJ2-1, with a possible D match to TRBD1 (6 bases). CDR1 MNHNY and CDR2 SVGAGI come from the germline V gene (reference sequence). The CDR3 spans 16 residues. The V end lost 4 bases, the J end lost 6 bases, and 19 bases lay between the germline ends.